This T cell receptor beta chain was sequenced in a study of CD8+ T cells in alopecia areata (dated by TCRdb to 2016 to 2019). With respect to the entire study: The treated patients, all with moderate-to-severe alopecia areata, were enrolled in an open-label pilot trial of oral tofacitinib given at 5 to 10 mg twice daily. Patients received tofacitinib for 6 to 18 months and were then followed off drug for 6 months to check for delayed response and recurrence. In treated patients, disease severity was measured using the SALT score, which gives the percentage of scalp surface area affected. In both human patients and the C3H/HeJ mouse model, the study applied high-throughput TCRbeta sequencing to look at T cell clonal expansion in alopecia areata. Human TCRbeta sequencing covered scalp tissue and sorted CD4+ and CD8+ peripheral blood T cells from patchy and totalis/universalis alopecia areata patients and healthy controls. Tofacitinib-treated patients had biopsies at baseline and at 4 and 24 weeks of treatment, with a later scalp biopsy in several patients. Scalp clonality was compared among normal scalp (n=4), patchy alopecia areata scalp (n=8), and alopecia totalis/universalis scalp (n=8). RNA was obtained with the PAXgene miRNA kit for fixed scalp, the miRNeasy kit for PBMCs, and the RNeasy kit for mouse skin. TCRbeta CDR3 regions were amplified by immunoSEQ multiplex PCR using 35 Vbeta forward and 13 Jbeta reverse primers.

Here is what the overall study found, with its caveats: Scalp TCR repertoire analysis is complicated because resident alphabeta T cells in normal human skin are also sequenced, whereas mouse skin is dominated by gammadelta T cells. Higher clonality and more expanded CD8+ clones were observed in lesional scalp than in normal scalp, particularly in alopecia totalis/universalis, a finding suggestive of antigenic drive. With tofacitinib, both scalp clonality and the number of expanded CD8+ clones among the top 100 scalp clones went down significantly. TCR sequences shared between patients were less clear than in mice, possibly partly because of HLA diversity in the patient population. Many expanded lesional clones were found to persist in scalp and blood during tofacitinib treatment, and relapse after treatment cessation may be partly explained by this persistence. Because the treated cohort was small and had only one nonresponder, larger studies are needed to examine links between baseline CD8+ expansion and response.

The CDR3 runs 16 residues from the cysteine to the phenylalanine. Only the CDR3 DNA stays, 48 bases, in frame from base 1. Sequences SGHTA (CDR1) and FQGTGA (CDR2) are obtained from the germline V gene. The junction carries 14 bases between V and J, which are trimmed by 2 bases and 0 bases respectively. The time point label, read with the paper, signifies: more than 3 weeks on oral tofacitinib. This specimen's treatment or condition label, per the study, means: oral pan-JAK inhibitor, 5-10 mg twice daily. Lesional scalp punch biopsies and peripheral blood were obtained from alopecia areata patients. PBMCs were isolated by density centrifugation and stained for CD3, CD4 and CD8, after which CD4+ and CD8+ T cells were sorted on a FACSAria. Library prep was done by the immunoSEQ multiplex PCR assay. To provide template for TCR sequencing, every sample had RNA extracted and reverse transcribed into cDNA. SuperScript III was used for first-strand cDNA synthesis, primed with a 2:1 mix of oligo-dT and random hexamers. Amplification bias was assessed with a synthetic immune receptor repertoire, and residual bias was removed computationally. On the authors' methods: Raw reads were preprocessed to remove errors, and CDR3 was defined by IMGT conventions from the conserved cysteine to phenylalanine. Clonality was computed as 1 minus the Shannon entropy, with the entropy normalized by log2 of the number of productive unique TCRs. Whether each scalp clone was CD4 or CD8 was inferred by checking scalp TCRbeta sequences against the CD4 and CD8 repertoires from sorted blood. In TCRdb, the immuneACCESS table is reduced to in-frame sequences with V and J assigned. These tables do not hold every clone; where another copy was compared, an unresolved V gene accounts for under half, and the others remain unexplained. The V and J calls and the clone size are those of that table, but D and trimming were determined from the DNA. For this sample the table gives more than 110,000 clones, of which 45% to 60% were detected only once. More than 15% of the sample comes from the top ten.

Comments on this clone: Its antigen is still unknown. Base qualities were left out, and no much larger clone turns up one base away.

Recombination connected TRBV7-3 to TRBJ2-7; the D gene cannot be resolved beyond TRBD1 or TRBD2, each matching 5 bases. The specimen comprised CD8+ T cells sorted from blood, sampled at week 4, from a patient treated with tofacitinib. The sequence derives from a human donor with alopecia areata. The CDR3 protein sequence reads: CASSLGARESSYEQYF. Here is the DNA: TGTGCCAGCAGCTTAGGGGCCAGGGAGAGCTCCTACGAGCAGTACTTC.